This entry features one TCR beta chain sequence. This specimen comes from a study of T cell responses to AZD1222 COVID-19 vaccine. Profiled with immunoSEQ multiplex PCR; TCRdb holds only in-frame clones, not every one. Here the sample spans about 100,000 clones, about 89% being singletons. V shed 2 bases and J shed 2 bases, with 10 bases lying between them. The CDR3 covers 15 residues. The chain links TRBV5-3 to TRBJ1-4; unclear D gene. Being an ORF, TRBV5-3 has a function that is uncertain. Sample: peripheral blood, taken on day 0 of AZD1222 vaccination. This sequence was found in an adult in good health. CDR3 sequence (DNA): TGTGCCAGAAGCTTACGACGTGATACTAATGAAAAACTGTTTTTT. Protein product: CARSLRRDTNEKLFF.